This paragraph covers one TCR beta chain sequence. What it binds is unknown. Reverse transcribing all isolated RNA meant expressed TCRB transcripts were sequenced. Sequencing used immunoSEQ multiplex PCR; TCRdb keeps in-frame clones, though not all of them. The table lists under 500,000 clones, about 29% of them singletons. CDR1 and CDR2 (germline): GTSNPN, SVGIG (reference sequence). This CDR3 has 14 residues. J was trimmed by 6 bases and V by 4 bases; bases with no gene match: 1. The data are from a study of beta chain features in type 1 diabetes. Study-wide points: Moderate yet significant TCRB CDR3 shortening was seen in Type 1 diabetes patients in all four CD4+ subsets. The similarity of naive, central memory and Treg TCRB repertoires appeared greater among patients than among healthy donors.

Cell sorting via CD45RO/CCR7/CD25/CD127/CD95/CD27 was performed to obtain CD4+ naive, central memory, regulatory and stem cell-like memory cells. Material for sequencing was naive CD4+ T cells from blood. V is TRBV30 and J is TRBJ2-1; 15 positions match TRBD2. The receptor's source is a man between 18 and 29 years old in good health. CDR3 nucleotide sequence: TGTGCCTGGACGGGACTAGCGGGAGGCAATGAGCAGTTCTTC. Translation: CAWTGLAGGNEQFF. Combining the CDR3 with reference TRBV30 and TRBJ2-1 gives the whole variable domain SQTIHQWPATLVQPVGSPLSLECTVEGTSNPNLYWYRQAAGRGLQLLFYSVGIGQISSEVPQNLSASRPQDRQFILSSKKLLLSDSGFYLCAWTGLAGGNEQFFGPGTRLTVL.